The 27 T cell receptor beta chains below were found in one sample sequenced in a study of control samples from healthy donors and cancer patients. Produced via immunoSEQ multiplex PCR; TCRdb's table is partial and in-frame only. This table holds approximately 120,000 clones, about 92% found once. Input material: PBMCs. The origin of the receptors is a man older than 75 with head and neck cancer.

The CDR3 region is CASSAPGTGSYNEQFF. The CDR3 nucleotides read TGTGCCAGCAGCGCCCCCGGGACAGGCTCCTACAATGAGCAGTTCTTC. This chain joins TRBV9 and TRBJ2-1, with TRBD1 matching over 8 bases. Germline values: CDR1 SGDLS, CDR2 YYNGEE. The J segment lost 0 bases and the V segment lost 3 bases, leaving 5 bases of the junction unmatched. The CDR3 runs to 16 residues.

This chain joins TRBV14 and TRBJ2-1, with TRBD2 matching over 7 bases. The CDR3 extends over 14 amino acids. Germline CDR1 SGHDN, CDR2 FVKESK. V lost 4 bases, J lost 10 bases, and 10 bases stayed unmatched. Here the CDR3 reads CASSLIGGRGEQFF. The CDR3 DNA reads as TGTGCCAGCAGCCTGATTGGCGGGAGAGGAGAGCAGTTCTTC.

This clone showed up just once. V and J are TRBV7-2 and TRBJ2-1; 10 positions match TRBD2. V trimming: 1 base; J trimming: 5 bases; junction bases outside the gene matches: 11. The length of the CDR3 is 18 residues. CDR1 and CDR2 from the germline V gene are SGHTA and FQGNSA. The CDR3: CASSLDRPASGRDNEQFF. As DNA, the CDR3 is TGTGCCAGCAGCTTAGATCGCCCGGCTAGCGGGAGAGACAATGAGCAGTTCTTC. Drawing the rest from reference TRBV7-2 and TRBJ2-1, the complete variable domain is GAGVSQSPSNKVTEKGKDVELRCDPISGHTALYWYRQSLGQGLEFLIYFQGNSAPDKSGLPSDRFSAERTGGSVSTLTIQRTQQEDSAVYLCASSLDRPASGRDNEQFFGPGTRLTVL.

The V and J genes are TRBV5-1 and TRBJ2-5, with D perhaps given as TRBD1 or TRBD2 (5 bases each). V shed 1 base and J shed 5 bases, with 12 bases lying between them. CDR3 size: 14 residues. Germline CDR1 and CDR2: SGHRS and YFSETQ. The CDR3 DNA sequence: TGCGCCAGCAGCTTGATGGCAGAGGGGGAGACCCAGTACTTC. Residues: CASSLMAEGETQYF. Looking up the rest from reference TRBV5-1 and TRBJ2-5 gives the full variable domain: KAGVTQTPRYLIKTRGQQVTLSCSPISGHRSVSWYQQTPGQGLQFLFEYFSETQRNKGNFPGRFSGRQFSNSRSEMNVSTLELGDSALYLCASSLMAEGETQYFGPGTRLLVL.

The chain is built from TRBV11-1 and TRBJ2-7, with D hard to call. The germline V gene encodes CDR1 SGHAT and CDR2 FQDESV (reference sequence). The CDR3 loop spans 12 amino acids. V gave up 5 bases and J gave up 6 bases, with 11 bases separating them. CDR3 bases: TGTGCCAGCAGCCCAAGGATGGGCGAGCAGTACTTC. This gives the protein CASSPRMGEQYF.

This chain uses TRBV12-5 with TRBJ1-1; TRBD1 might be the D (6 bases). V was shortened by 5 bases and J by 2 bases, with 18 bases between the two germline ends. The CDR3 has 16 amino acids. The germline V gene has CDR1 LGHNT and CDR2 FRNRAP. The CDR3 region is CASGLTMTGGNTEAFF. CDR3 nucleotides: TGTGCTAGTGGTCTTACTATGACAGGAGGTAACACTGAAGCTTTCTTT. Full variable domain (rest looked up from reference TRBV12-5 and TRBJ1-1): DARVTQTPRHKVTEMGQEVTMRCQPILGHNTVFWYRQTMMQGLELLAYFRNRAPLDDSGMPKDRFSAEMPDATLATLKIQPSEPRDSAVYFCASGLTMTGGNTEAFFGQGTRLTVV.

This chain uses TRBV14 with TRBJ2-7; D not certain. CDR3 length: 10 residues. The germline CDR1 and CDR2 sequences are SGHDN and FVKESK. Between the trimmed V and J ends, which lost 5 bases and 4 bases, there was a span of 3 bases. The CDR3 nucleotides are TGTGCCAGCAGCTGTTACGAGCAGTACTTC. The encoded protein is CASSCYEQYF.

This chain connects TRBV20-1 to TRBJ1-1; D remains unclear. Germline V lookup: CDR1 DFQATT, CDR2 SNEGSKA (reference sequence). This CDR3 region has 11 residues. With 8 bases removed from V and 4 bases from J, the gap between germline ends came to 11 bases. CDR3 sequence (DNA): TGCAGTCTCAGGAGGACCACTGAAGCTTTCTTT. Translation gives CSLRRTTEAFF.

The V gene is TRBV5-1, the J gene TRBJ2-1, with 11 bases aligning to TRBD2. The junction had 3 bases not matched to a gene; V was cut back by 4 bases and J by 3 bases. From germline, CDR1 is SGHRS and CDR2 YFSETQ. This CDR3 is 15 amino acids long. In DNA form, the CDR3 reads TGCGCCAGCAGCACCGGGACTAGCGGCTACAATGAGCAGTTCTTC. Amino acids: CASSTGTSGYNEQFF.

The CDR3 sequence is CASSPQGSNYGYTF. The CDR3 nucleotides read TGCGCCAGCAGCCCTCAAGGGTCTAACTATGGCTACACCTTC. This chain links TRBV4-1 with TRBJ1-2; D ambiguous. Trimming took off 4 bases at V and 0 bases at J, with 9 bases between the two ends. The CDR3 extends over 14 amino acids. Looked up from germline, CDR1 is MGHRA and CDR2 is YSYEKL.

This chain connects TRBV9 to TRBJ2-7; 9 bases are shared with TRBD2. This CDR3 is built from 14 residues. J lost 7 bases, V lost 3 bases, and 8 bases had no gene match. Germline V gene sequence: CDR1 SGDLS, CDR2 YYNGEE. The CDR3 spells CASSEGLAPGEQYF. In nucleotides, the CDR3 is TGTGCCAGCAGCGAGGGACTAGCACCAGGAGAGCAGTACTTC.

The chain couples TRBV6-5 to TRBJ1-4; 8 bases line up with TRBD1. This CDR3 has 15 residues. V was pared by 8 bases and J by 7 bases, with 12 bases of the junction left unmatched. Germline V lookup: CDR1 MNHEY, CDR2 SVGAGI. The CDR3 DNA follows: TGTGCCAGCTCCCCTCGGACAGGGATGGGTGAAAAACTGTTTTTT. It yields the protein CASSPRTGMGEKLFF.

The chain has TRBV18 and TRBJ2-1; the D gene is possibly TRBD2 (5 bases). V lost 3 bases, J lost 6 bases, and 9 bases lay in between. The CDR3 spans 13 residues. Germline lookup yields CDR1 KGHSH and CDR2 LQKENI. CDR3 nucleotides: TGTGCCAGCTCACCCTCGGACTCCAATGAGCAGTTCTTC. It encodes CASSPSDSNEQFF.

The chain employs TRBV3-1 (or the pseudogene TRBV3-2) and TRBJ1-2; no clear D gene. V shed 0 bases and J shed 7 bases, with 12 bases lying between them. Germline values: CDR1 LGHDT, CDR2 YNNKEL (reference sequence). The CDR3 is made up of 14 amino acids. The CDR3 loop is CASSQEGRVSGYTF. In DNA, the CDR3 is TGTGCCAGCAGCCAAGAAGGTAGGGTGAGTGGCTACACCTTC.

J is TRBJ1-2 and V is TRBV5-6, with a tentative D call TRBD1 (5 bases). CDR3 length: 15 residues. CDR1 SGHDT and CDR2 YYEEEE come from the germline V gene. Trimming stripped 1 base from V and 5 bases from J, with 15 bases between. Here the CDR3 reads CASSLWDRGSYGYTF. CDR3 nucleotide sequence: TGTGCCAGCAGCTTGTGGGACCGGGGTTCGTATGGCTACACCTTC.

The gene calls are TRBV11-2 and TRBJ2-7; D is unresolved. V was shortened by 0 bases and J by 5 bases, with 11 bases between the two germline ends. Germline values: CDR1 SGHAT, CDR2 FQNNGV. The CDR3 covers 14 residues. In nucleotides, the CDR3 is TGTGCCAGCAGCTTAGATCGCTCCCTTCACGAGCAGTACTTC. Its protein product is CASSLDRSLHEQYF.

This rearrangement joins TRBV7-2 to TRBJ2-5; weak D call: TRBD1 (5 bases). Germline-derived CDR1 and CDR2 are SGHTA and FQGNSA. CDR3 length equals 13 residues. The ends were cut back, 6 bases at V and 5 bases at J, with 13 bases in the middle. The CDR3 sequence: CASSSTGVETQYF. As DNA, the CDR3 is TGTGCCAGCAGTTCTACAGGAGTGGAGACCCAGTACTTC.

V and J are TRBV2 and TRBJ2-7; unclear D gene. With 7 bases removed from V and 1 base from J, the gap between germline ends came to 14 bases. The CDR3 consists of 14 residues. The germline gives CDR1 SNHLY, CDR2 FYNNEI. The chain's CDR3 is CASTGRGPSYEQYF. The CDR3 nucleotides read TGTGCCAGCACCGGTCGAGGACCTTCCTACGAGCAGTACTTC.

The chain carries TRBV27 and TRBJ2-7; D may be TRBD2 (5 bases). V was cut by 5 bases and J by 4 bases, with 15 bases left in between. Germline V lookup: CDR1 MNHEY, CDR2 SMNVEV (reference sequence). The CDR3 has 14 residues. CDR3 protein: CASSAAGVGYEQYF. The DNA of the CDR3 is TGTGCCAGCAGTGCCGCCGGGGTGGGTTACGAGCAGTACTTC.

J is TRBJ1-2 and V is TRBV30; TRBD1 is a possible D gene (5 bases). This CDR3 region has 13 residues. In germline, CDR1 is GTSNPN, CDR2 SVGIG (reference sequence). V was cut by 4 bases and J by 3 bases, with 12 bases left in between. Written as DNA, the CDR3 is TGTGCCTGGAATTTCGCAGGGCACTATGGCTACACCTTC. Protein sequence: CAWNFAGHYGYTF.

The chain is built from TRBV7-8 and TRBJ2-5; D is possibly TRBD2 (5 bases). CDR1 and CDR2 (germline): SGHVS, FQNEAQ. The ends were cut back, 3 bases at V and 5 bases at J, with 13 bases in the middle. There are 14 residues in the CDR3. CDR3: CASSFTRMLETQYF. The CDR3 DNA reads TGTGCCAGCAGCTTCACTAGAATGTTGGAGACCCAGTACTTC.

This clone occurred a few times. The chain carries TRBV12-3 or TRBV12-4 and TRBJ2-7, with D tentatively TRBD1 (5 bases). Trimming took off 7 bases at V and 2 bases at J, with 12 bases between the two ends. This CDR3 comprises 13 residues. The DNA for the CDR3 is TGTGCCAGCACCCCTAAGGGGCCCTACGAGCAGTACTTC. Protein sequence: CASTPKGPYEQYF.

The chain joins TRBV19 to TRBJ2-5, with 14 bases aligning to TRBD2. The J segment lost 3 bases and the V segment lost 5 bases, leaving 5 bases of the junction unmatched. The CDR3 contains 16 residues. From germline, CDR1 is LNHDA and CDR2 SQIVND (reference sequence). The CDR3 coding sequence is TGTGCCAGTAGTCGGACTAGCGGGAGGACCGAAGAGACCCAGTACTTC. Residues: CASSRTSGRTEETQYF.

This clone was recorded once. The gene calls are TRBV15 and TRBJ1-1, with 10 bases that match TRBD1. Germline V gene data show CDR1 as LNHNV and CDR2 as YYDKDF (reference sequence). The CDR3 is 13 amino acids. V gave up 7 bases and J gave up 10 bases; unmatched junction bases: 9. CDR3 region: CATTQDRGRGAFF. The CDR3 DNA reads TGTGCCACCACCCAAGACAGGGGGCGAGGAGCTTTCTTT.

The chain's CDR3 is CASSGGSSGNTIYF. The CDR3 DNA reads TGCGCCAGCAGTGGAGGGAGTAGTGGAAACACCATATATTTT. This chain joins TRBV10-1 and TRBJ1-3; D gene ambiguous. This CDR3 comprises 14 residues. Germline V gives CDR1 WNHNN, CDR2 SYGVQD (reference sequence). V was pared by 4 bases and J by 3 bases, with 10 bases between.

This chain links TRBV5-4 with TRBJ2-1; D perhaps matches TRBD2 (6 bases). Germline loops: CDR1 SGHNT, CDR2 YYREEE (reference sequence). V lost 0 bases and J lost 9, with 10 bases in between. The CDR3 sequence is 13 residues long. The CDR3 protein is CASSLVGLGEQFF. The CDR3 coding sequence is TGTGCCAGCAGCTTGGTGGGACTGGGTGAGCAGTTCTTC.

The genes are TRBV5-1 and TRBJ1-3; D call uncertain. Germline CDR1 is SGHRS and CDR2 is YFSETQ. The germline V and J ends were trimmed by 4 bases and 0 bases, with 5 bases remaining between them. CDR3 length: 13 amino acids. CDR3 sequence: CASSIGSGNTIYF. CDR3 nucleotide sequence: TGCGCCAGCAGCATTGGCTCTGGAAACACCATATATTTT.